Described below is a single T cell receptor (beta chain) sequence and its context. This entry is derived from a study of T cell changes during pregnancy in multiple sclerosis. V was clipped by 3 bases and J by 4 bases, with 12 bases between them. Germline loops: CDR1 MDHEN, CDR2 SYDVKM. This CDR3 region has 14 residues. Sequencing was performed with immunoSEQ multiplex PCR; in TCRdb, only in-frame clones are kept and a portion is missing. The table includes approximately 70,000 clones, around 91% detected once. This chain uses TRBV28 with TRBJ1-2, with D perhaps TRBD1 (5 bases). The TCR sequence derives from a female donor in good health, enrolled as a control in a pregnancy study. This material consisted of peripheral blood, taken in the third trimester of pregnancy. This CDR3 is CASSFGGTGYGYTF. The CDR3 DNA reads as TGTGCCAGCAGTTTCGGGGGTACGGGCTATGGCTACACCTTC.